This TCR beta chain was documented in a study of pediatric ulcerative colitis. Rectal tissue came from one to two pinch biopsies taken at colonoscopy. V lost 3 bases and J 4 bases, leaving 9 bases between the germline ends. The CDR3 covers 14 residues. Germline lookup yields CDR1 MNHNS and CDR2 SASEGT. A note on this clone: No antigen is known for it.

Clones were sequenced by immunoSEQ multiplex PCR, and TCRdb holds only the in-frame ones, with some missing. The repertoire has 36,000 or so clones, approximately 73% of them found once; the top ten carry 0.74%. The study, taken as a whole, reports: A couple of rectal clonotypes were found only in ulcerative colitis patients, all of them.

The chain carries TRBV6-1 and TRBJ2-2, with D hard to call. This clonotype originated in a boy younger than 18 with moderate ulcerative colitis. The sample was gut tissue. CDR3 nucleotides: TGTGCCAGCAGTGACCGCCCCACCACCGGGGAGCTGTTTTTT. This translates into CASSDRPTTGELFF.